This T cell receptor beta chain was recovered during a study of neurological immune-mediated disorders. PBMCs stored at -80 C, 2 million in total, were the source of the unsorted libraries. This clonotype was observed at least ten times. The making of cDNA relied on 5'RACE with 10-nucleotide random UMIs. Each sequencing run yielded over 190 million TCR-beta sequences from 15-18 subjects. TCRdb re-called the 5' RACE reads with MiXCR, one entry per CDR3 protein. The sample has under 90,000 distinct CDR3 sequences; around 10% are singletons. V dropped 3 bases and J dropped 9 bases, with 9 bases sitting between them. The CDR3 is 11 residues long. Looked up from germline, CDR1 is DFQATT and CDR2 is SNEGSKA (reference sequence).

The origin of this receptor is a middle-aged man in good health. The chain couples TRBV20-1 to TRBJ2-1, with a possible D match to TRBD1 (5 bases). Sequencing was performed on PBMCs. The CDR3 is CSASRVCEQFF. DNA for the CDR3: TGCAGTGCTAGCAGGGTGTGTGAGCAGTTCTTC.